This TCR beta chain was retrieved from a study of cytomegalovirus exposure and HLA in healthy donors (dated by TCRdb to 2016 to 2017). A note on the overall study: A later analysis indicated that the roughly 130 validation repertoires were generated on the platform also employed for the approximately 700 repertoires of the first cohort. The aim of the study was to test whether cataloging public T cell receptors could identify signatures of past pathogen exposure. Besides the first cohort of 500 to 700 subjects, a separate validation cohort made up of 120 or so different subjects was used. To predict cytomegalovirus infection status, the study combined high-throughput TCR immunosequencing, statistical association of individual TCRs with disease status, and machine learning. Study-level results and caveats: The classifier was reported to diagnose cytomegalovirus status with high specificity and sensitivity in both the original and validation cohorts. The validation cohort had no HLA typing available for a later analysis, so co-occurrence within that cohort was assessed over all 120 or so repertoires. The authors suggested that the approach could potentially be extended to other disease states and immunological phenotypes. A later analysis found that TCRs clustered in the first cohort also tended to co-occur in the roughly 120 validation repertoires, with 90% to 95% of cluster scores above 0. In vitro tests confirmed that a few of the cytomegalovirus-associated TCR beta chains recognize cytomegalovirus antigens. A total of 150 or so TCR beta chains were listed by the study as associated with cytomegalovirus. Most TCR sequences were seen in very few donors, while some public TCRs were found in many individuals.

The donors belonged to the validation cohort of under 150 subjects, which was separate from the roughly 670-subject first cohort. For this clone: Its antigen target is currently unknown. Base qualities were left out, and no much larger clone turns up one base away.

From cysteine to phenylalanine, the CDR3 is 11 amino acids long. Only CDR3 DNA remains: 33 bases, in frame from the first base. In the germline V gene (reference sequence), CDR1 corresponds to DFQATT and CDR2 to SNEGSKA. Trimming leaves V shorter by 7 bases and J shorter by 6 bases, with the junction holding 1 base beyond the gene matches. The protocol used for the library was the immunoSEQ multiplex PCR assay. Per the original workflow: A statistical classification framework was built to diagnose cytomegalovirus status from the catalog of TCR beta chain sequences. TCRdb carries this immuneACCESS record with in-frame sequences only. Its versions omit some clonotypes, under half of them owing to an unresolved V gene in the studies checked, with the rest unexplained. V and J calls and clone size are given by that table; D and trimming were obtained from the DNA. Here the sample has roughly 140,000 clones; 85% to 90% occur a single time. Jointly, the top ten make up 2.5% to 4% of the sample.

This receptor was obtained from a woman between 18 and 30 years old in good health and CMV-seropositive. This chain joins TRBV20-1 to TRBJ2-1, and 9 bases in between align with TRBD1. The sample taken for sequencing was PBMCs. This receptor carries the CDR3 CSGDRANEQFF. In nucleotides, the sequence is TGCAGTGGGGACAGGGCCAATGAGCAGTTCTTC.